The TCR beta chain under discussion was sequenced for a study of identical twins. This clonotype has a count of ten or more. Its target is unknown. Study-level points and caveats: There were fewer insertions in abundant cord blood beta clonotypes, but memory repertoires showed no such pattern. Out-of-frame TCR alpha sharing in monozygotic twins exceeded recombination model predictions.

Template switching added a universal primer site, and cDNA bore unique molecular identifiers. TCRdb reprocessed the 5' RACE reads with MiXCR, giving one entry per CDR3 protein. The sample carries approximately 690,000 distinct CDR3 sequences, 6.1% recorded once. The specimen was naive T cells sorted from blood. The receptor was derived from a man in his late teens or twenties in good health.

The CDR3 bases are TGCAGCGTGGCCGGGACTAGCGGGAGCTCCTACAATGAGCAGTTCTTC. Residues: CSVAGTSGSSYNEQFF. The V and J genes are TRBV29-1 and TRBJ2-1; 14 bases are shared with TRBD2. Losses at the gene ends were 6 bases for V and 0 bases for J; bases not matched to a gene: 4. The germline V gene has CDR1 SQVTM and CDR2 ANQGSEA. The CDR3 is 16 amino acids.